This record looks at one TCR beta chain sequence and its context. This sample was included in a study of blood T cell repertoires in COVID-19. Study in general: COVID-19 samples from acute and convalescent phases originated in the United States, Italy and Spain. PBMCs, B-cell-depleted T cells, or T cells provided the cDNA or gDNA that made up the material.

CDR1 and CDR2 from the germline V gene are LGHNA and YNFKEQ. Trimming pared 4 bases from V and 4 bases from J, leaving 19 bases between. The CDR3 contains 16 residues. In the original workflow: Scientists estimated how many nucleated cells there were by amplifying reference gene primers. Some clones are missing from TCRdb's copy, which holds only in-frame ones; the method was immunoSEQ multiplex PCR. V, J and clone size are taken as reported in that table, and D and trimming were inferred from the DNA itself. The sample lists tens of thousands of clones; more than 85% were seen once. The TCR was taken from a man between 50 and 59 years old with active COVID-19. The rearrangement joins TRBV4-2 to TRBJ1-1; perhaps TRBD1 as D (5 bases). Sequenced input: peripheral blood. The CDR3 reads CASSLYAIPGGTEAFF. As DNA, the CDR3 is TGTGCCAGCAGCCTATACGCAATCCCGGGGGGCACTGAAGCTTTCTTT.